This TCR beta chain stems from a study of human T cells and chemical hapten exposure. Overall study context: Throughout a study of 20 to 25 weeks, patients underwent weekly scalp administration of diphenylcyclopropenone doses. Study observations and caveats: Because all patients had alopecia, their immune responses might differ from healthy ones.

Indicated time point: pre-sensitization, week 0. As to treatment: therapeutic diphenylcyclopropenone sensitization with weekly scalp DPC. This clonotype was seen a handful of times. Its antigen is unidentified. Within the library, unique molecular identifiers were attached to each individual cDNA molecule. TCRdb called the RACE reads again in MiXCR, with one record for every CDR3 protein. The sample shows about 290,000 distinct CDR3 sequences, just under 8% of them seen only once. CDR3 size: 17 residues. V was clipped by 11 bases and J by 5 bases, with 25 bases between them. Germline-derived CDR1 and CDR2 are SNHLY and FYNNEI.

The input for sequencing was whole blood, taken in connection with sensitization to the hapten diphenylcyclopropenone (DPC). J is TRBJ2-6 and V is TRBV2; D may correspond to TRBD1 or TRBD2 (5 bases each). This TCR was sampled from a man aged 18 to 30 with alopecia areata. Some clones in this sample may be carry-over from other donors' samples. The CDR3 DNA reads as TGTGCCGCCGCCCTACCGCAGGGAGTTCGTTGGGCCAACGTCCTGACTTTC. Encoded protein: CAAALPQGVRWANVLTF. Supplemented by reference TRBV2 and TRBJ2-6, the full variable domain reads EPEVTQTPSHQVTQMGQEVILRCVPISNHLYFYWYRQILGQKVEFLVSFYNNEISEKSEIFDDQFSVERPDGSNFTLKIRSTKLEDSAMYFCAAALPQGVRWANVLTFGAGSRLTVL.